The following is a T cell receptor beta chain sequence with its context. The antigen is not known. Germline V lookup: CDR1 SGHTA, CDR2 FQGNSA. The length of the CDR3 is 16 residues. V dropped 4 bases and J dropped 8; count of bases not matched to a gene: 14. This entry comes from a study of shared clonotypes between healthy human individuals. Study summary: The study used three CD4 naive, three CD4 memory, two CD8 naive and one CD8 memory plate per donor. Overall study findings and caveats: Blood was the sole source, and tissue repertoires probably differ. Around 5% was the fraction of naive CD4 clonotypes found shared across several donors.

Clones were read by immunoSEQ multiplex PCR, and TCRdb kept only the in-frame ones, dropping some. The sample lists about 2.4 million clones, approximately 93% occurring once. Into CD45RA+ naive and CD45RA-negative memory subsets, the CD4+ cells were split. Sequencing was carried out using naive CD4+ T cells from PBMCs. Subset of the sample: CD45RA+ positively selected. The chain links TRBV7-2 to TRBJ1-1; 9 positions agree with TRBD1. The receptor was isolated from a man between 18 and 29 years old in good health. Some clones in this sample may be carry-over from other donors' samples. CDR3 loop: CASSSDRGRWGMEAFF. Here the CDR3 DNA reads TGTGCCAGCAGCTCGGACAGGGGCCGCTGGGGAATGGAAGCTTTCTTT.